Shown below are 15 T cell receptor beta chains from a single sample sequenced in a study of T-cell reconstitution after alpha-beta-depleted transplantation in children. For TCRbeta, the library was prepared with unique molecular identifiers. TCRdb re-called the PCR reads with MiXCR, one entry per CDR3 protein. The sample holds some 450,000 distinct CDR3 sequences, 43% seen once. The source was PBMCs, collected before TCRalphabeta/CD19-depleted stem cell transplant. The source of these receptors is a girl aged 2 to 10 with aplastic anemia, due to receive a stem cell transplant.

The rearrangement uses TRBV12-5 and TRBJ2-5, with unresolved D. This CDR3 comprises 13 residues. V dropped 3 bases and J dropped 2 bases, with 7 bases sitting between them. Germline values: CDR1 LGHNT, CDR2 FRNRAP. The CDR3 bases are TGTGCTAGTGGTTTCCGGCTTCAAGAGACCCAGTACTTC. It translates to CASGFRLQETQYF.

The table lists this clonotype with many counts. The chain couples TRBV4-1 to TRBJ1-2; D is undetermined. The CDR3 covers 14 residues. V lost 0 bases and J lost 0, with 5 bases in between. Germline assignment: CDR1 MGHRA and CDR2 YSYEKL. CDR3 DNA: TGCGCCAGCAGCCAAGACGGAGCTAACTATGGCTACACCTTC. Translating it yields CASSQDGANYGYTF.

The rearrangement joins TRBV9 to TRBJ2-7; 7 nucleotides line up with TRBD1. The CDR3 contains 17 residues. Germline CDR1 and CDR2: SGDLS and YYNGEE. V lost 0 bases, J lost 3 bases, and 12 bases stayed unmatched. CDR3 sequence: CASSVGWFGQGDYEQYF. CDR3 nucleotide sequence: TGTGCCAGCAGCGTAGGATGGTTTGGGCAGGGGGACTACGAGCAGTACTTC.

This clonotype appeared a few times. The chain carries TRBV20-1 and TRBJ1-5, with 10 bases matching TRBD1. Germline loops: CDR1 DFQATT, CDR2 SNEGSKA (reference sequence). V lost 5 bases, J lost 0 bases, and 7 bases stayed unmatched. This CDR3 comprises 16 residues. CDR3 in amino acids: CSAYLDRGSSNQPQHF. The CDR3 bases are TGCAGTGCTTATCTGGACAGGGGGAGTAGCAATCAGCCCCAGCATTTT.

This clonotype was seen once. Just one base apart from a much larger clone, this may be a read error. The V call is TRBV5-1, the J call TRBJ2-5; D is ambiguous. CDR1 and CDR2 from the germline V gene are SGHRS and YFSETQ. The CDR3 has 15 amino acids. The CDR3 protein is CASSLAVAIQDTQYF. CDR3 in DNA: TGCGCCAGCAGCTTGGCGGTAGCTATCCAAGACACCCAGTACTTC.

This clonotype was observed a few times. The chain combines TRBV7-3 with TRBJ2-1; 8 bases are a match to TRBD2. Germline V lookup: CDR1 SGHTA, CDR2 FQGTGA. This CDR3 comprises 16 residues. V was pared by 5 bases and J by 0 bases, with 6 bases of the junction left unmatched. The CDR3 spells CASSPSGFSSYNEQFF. CDR3 DNA sequence: TGTGCCAGCAGCCCTAGCGGGTTTAGCTCCTACAATGAGCAGTTCTTC.

The rearrangement joins TRBV6-1 to TRBJ2-4, with D perhaps TRBD1 (6 bases). Germline CDR1 is MNHNS and CDR2 is SASEGT. V lost 6 bases and J lost 11, with 17 bases in between. The CDR3 runs 13 residues. For the CDR3, the DNA is TGTGCCAGCAGAACCTCAACAGGGATCCTTCAGTACTTC. It is translated as CASRTSTGILQYF.

The chain combines TRBV6-1 with TRBJ2-1, with a possible D match to TRBD2 (5 bases). CDR1 is MNHNS and CDR2 is SASEGT in the germline V gene. V lost 4 bases to trimming and J lost 0 bases, with 10 bases between them. The CDR3 covers 15 residues. The CDR3 coding sequence is TGTGCCAGCAGTGGCGCCGAGGGCTCCTACAATGAGCAGTTCTTC. Translated, it gives CASSGAEGSYNEQFF.

The chain recombines TRBV7-2 with TRBJ2-7; 11 bases match TRBD2. This CDR3 contains 15 residues. Trimming removed 3 bases from V and 5 bases from J; junction bases left unmatched: 6. The germline V gene encodes CDR1 SGHTA and CDR2 FQGNSA. In nucleotides, the CDR3 is TGTGCCAGCAGCTTTCGACTAGCGGGGCAGCACGAGCAGTACTTC. The encoded protein is CASSFRLAGQHEQYF.

The J gene is TRBJ2-7, the V gene TRBV20-1, with 8 nucleotides matching TRBD1. The CDR3 sequence is 14 residues long. Germline lookup yields CDR1 DFQATT and CDR2 SNEGSKA (reference sequence). Trimming took 3 bases from V and 2 from J; bases not matched to a gene: 6. The CDR3 bases are TGCAGTGCTAGCAGGCCAGGGGGCCCCTACGAGCAGTACTTC. It specifies CSASRPGGPYEQYF.

This clonotype has at least ten counts. The gene calls are TRBV12-3 or TRBV12-4 and TRBJ2-5; a possible D gene is TRBD1 (5 bases). The CDR3 sequence is 15 residues long. Trimming shortened V by 6 bases and J by 5 bases, and 19 bases separated the two germline ends. CDR3 sequence: CASSRDSTLVETQYF. CDR3 in DNA: TGTGCCAGCAGCCGAGACAGTACCCTGGTGGAGACCCAGTACTTC.

This clonotype came up many times. This sequence joins TRBV5-1 and TRBJ2-3; 8 bases line up with TRBD2. The CDR3 spans 15 residues. Looked up from germline, CDR1 is SGHRS and CDR2 is YFSETQ. J lost 4 bases, V lost 4 bases, and 8 bases had no gene match. The CDR3: CASSGDGLAADTQYF. CDR3 DNA: TGCGCCAGCAGCGGCGACGGACTAGCAGCAGATACGCAGTATTTT.

This clonotype appeared many times. The chain joins TRBV11-2 to TRBJ1-1, with D possibly TRBD1 on 6 matching bases. Trimming removed 0 bases from V and 2 bases from J, with 10 bases in between. CDR3 length equals 15 residues. Germline V gene lookup returns CDR1 SGHAT and CDR2 FQNNGV. This chain's CDR3 is CASSLEGASNTEAFF. The CDR3 DNA reads as TGTGCCAGCAGCTTAGAGGGGGCAAGTAACACTGAAGCTTTCTTT.

The chain joins TRBV10-3 to TRBJ2-1, with TRBD1 identical over 12 bases. Germline V gene lookup returns CDR1 ENHRY and CDR2 SYGVKD. The CDR3 runs 16 residues. V lost 2 bases, J lost 8 bases, and 7 bases stayed unmatched. CDR3 amino acids: CAISEGGDRGLHEQFF. DNA for the CDR3: TGTGCCATCAGTGAGGGGGGGGACAGGGGGCTCCATGAGCAGTTCTTC.

This clonotype was observed many times. The chain has TRBV7-2 and TRBJ2-5; TRBD2 matches at 8 bases. Germline trimming cut 4 bases from V and 1 base from J; bases unmatched to any gene: 8. This CDR3 region has 16 residues. Germline V gene sequence: CDR1 SGHTA, CDR2 FQGNSA. Here the CDR3 DNA reads TGTGCCAGCAGCTCCAACCGGGGGGGGCCCCAAGAGACCCAGTACTTC. Translation: CASSSNRGGPQETQYF.